This T cell receptor beta chain originates from a study of T cell responses to AZD1222 COVID-19 vaccine (dated by TCRdb to the early 2020s). Regarding the research as a whole: A total of around 240 trial participants underwent TCR sequencing, of whom around 210 had received two doses of AZD1222 and about 25 had received two doses of the MenACWY control vaccine. Enrollment into the trials was organized by age into subgroups of 18-55, 56-69 and 70-plus years, and those subgroups contained roughly 160, 29 and 62 TCR-sequenced participants, respectively.

In the paper's terms, the time point label means: about 28 days (+/-7) after the second vaccine dose. AZD1222 recipients with second doses at about 4 weeks or about 12 weeks were pooled, because spike-specific TCR depth and breadth did not differ between schedules. Samples from vaccinated people were obtained from the UK trials COV001 and COV002, which included a single-blind randomized controlled phase 2/3 trial of AZD1222 (ChAdOx1 nCoV-19) in healthy adults. Trial participant PBMC samples were collected at day 0 and day 28 after the second dose for TCRbeta chain sequencing. The cysteine opens and the phenylalanine closes a CDR3 of 16 amino acids. The retained sequence is limited to the CDR3, 48 bases, with the frame set at the first base. The germline V gene yields MNHEY for CDR1 and SVGAGI for CDR2. Clipping removes 0 bases from V and 3 bases from J, with 8 as the unmatched junction base count.

As regards this clone: The target of this receptor is not known. Base quality data are lacking; no much larger clone is found one base away.

The CDR3 regions of human TCRbeta chains were analyzed by immunosequencing. On the authors' methods: TCRs in the repertoires were matched against a reference library of SARS-CoV-2-specific TCRs that had been generated with the MIRA antigen-specificity platform. Breadth meant the fraction of unique TCRs that were SARS-CoV-2-associated, whereas depth meant the fraction of total T cells that were SARS-CoV-2-associated. Using the MIRA data, each spike-specific TCR was assigned both to the spike region to which the TCR was reactive and to a CD4 or CD8 class. Log10-transformed breadth and depth values were compared by one-way ANOVA with Sidak's multiple comparisons tests. Here the immuneACCESS table is served through TCRdb, limited to in-frame sequences with V and J called. Missing clones are a known gap in these copies; in checked studies unresolved V genes cover under half, and the rest lacks a known reason. V, J and clone size are those of that table, while D and trimming were read from the DNA. A total of 70,000 to 95,000 clones appear in this sample, approximately 90% of them only once. About 8% of the sample comes from the top ten.

Here is what the overall study found, with its caveats: The whole spike protein was spanned by vaccine-associated CD4 TCRs, and dominant responses were seen in regions 160-218 and 743-854. Only five to seven AZD1222 recipients were SARS-CoV-2 seropositive at baseline, limiting conclusions about previously exposed vaccinees. Reportedly, almost half of the unique spike-specific TCRs recognized epitopes lying outside the regions that are mutated in the B.1.351 and B.1.1.7 variants. Because no day 14 peak-response samples were available, the repertoires could be characterized only after the peak T cell response. Participants were mostly white British, with more females than males. The authors suggested clonal diversity may have been underestimated. In the small 56-69-year group, the increase in depth fell short of significance, most likely because of low power. Spike-specific TCR breadth and depth rose significantly after two AZD1222 doses compared with day 0 and with MenACWY recipients.

This specimen was peripheral blood, taken 28 days after the second AZD1222 dose. The sequence joins TRBV6-5 to TRBJ2-7; 7 middle bases align to TRBD1. The clonotype originates from an adult who received the AZD1222 COVID-19 vaccine. The DNA is as follows: TGTGCCAGCAGTTACTCCATCACAGGGGTGGGCTACGAGCAGTACTTC. It codes for CASSYSITGVGYEQYF.